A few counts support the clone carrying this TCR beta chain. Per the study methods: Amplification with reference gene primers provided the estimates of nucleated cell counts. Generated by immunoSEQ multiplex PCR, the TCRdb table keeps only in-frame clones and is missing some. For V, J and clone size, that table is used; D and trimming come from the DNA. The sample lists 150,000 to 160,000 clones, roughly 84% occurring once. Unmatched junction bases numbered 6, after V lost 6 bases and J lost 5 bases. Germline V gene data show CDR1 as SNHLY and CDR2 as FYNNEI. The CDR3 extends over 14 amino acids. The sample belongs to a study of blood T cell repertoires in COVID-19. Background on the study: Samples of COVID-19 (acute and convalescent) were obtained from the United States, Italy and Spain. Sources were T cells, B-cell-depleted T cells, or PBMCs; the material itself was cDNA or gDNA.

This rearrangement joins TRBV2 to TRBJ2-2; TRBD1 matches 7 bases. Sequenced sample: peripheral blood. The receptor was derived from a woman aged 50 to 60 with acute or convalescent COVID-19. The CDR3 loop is CASSPGTATGELFF. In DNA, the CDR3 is TGTGCCAGCAGCCCCGGGACAGCGACCGGGGAGCTGTTTTTT.